Sequencing of this T cell receptor beta chain was carried out in a study of response to subunit inactivated influenza vaccine. Whole-study results and caveats: Few additional T cells are recruited per seasonal influenza vaccination, authors suggested.

There are a few counts of this clonotype. Its target is unknown. A single record per CDR3 protein comes from TCRdb applying MiXCR to the RT-PCR reads. This table has over 400,000 distinct CDR3 sequences, approximately 13% appearing once. From germline, CDR1 is ENHRY and CDR2 SYGVKD. The CDR3 is 16 residues long. The V end was cut by 11 bases, the J end by 6 bases, with 26 bases between. This TCR derives from a man aged 50-59 years who received an inactivated influenza vaccine. This chain connects TRBV10-3 to TRBJ2-1, with D maybe TRBD1 (5 bases). The material sequenced was PBMCs from blood, taken roughly 47 days after vaccination. The chain's CDR3 is CAAMGISGALVNEQFF. The CDR3 nucleotides are TGTGCCGCAATGGGTATCAGTGGGGCTCTAGTCAATGAGCAGTTCTTC.